The clone carrying this T cell receptor beta chain was detected only a few times. This record comes from a study of Graves' ophthalmopathy and Graves' hyperthyroidism. Turning to the study itself: Cases classed as stable hyperthyroidism had no ophthalmopathy within 18 months of follow-up.

Amplification of TCR beta CDR3 regions used RNA transcripts. HTBI primers were employed in first-round RT-PCR, then a second-round multiplex PCR followed. TCRdb reprocessed the multiplex PCR reads via MiXCR and lists one record per CDR3 protein. Counted here are over a million distinct CDR3 sequences, 35% to 40% occurring once; the ten biggest clones make up 11%. This CDR3 has 13 amino acids. CDR1 is LNHDA, CDR2 SQIVND, per germline (reference sequence). V lost 9 bases and J lost 4, with 15 bases in between. Hyperthyroidism patients, aged 18 to 65, were newly diagnosed, under 2 months' duration. The authors diagnosed from clinical symptoms, serum thyroxine, TRAb, thyroid ultrasound and orbital computed tomography.

The chain employs TRBV19 and TRBJ1-2; possible D gene TRBD1, 5 bases. Source material: peripheral blood or thyroid tissue (not recorded which). The receptor was isolated from an adult man with Graves' hyperthyroidism. CDR3 bases: TGTGCCAGCACCAGAGACAGCGGCTATGGCTACACCTTC. Its protein product is CASTRDSGYGYTF.